The clone carrying this T cell receptor (beta chain) came up a few times. CDR1 is SEHNR, CDR2 FQNEAQ, per germline (reference sequence). J gave up 9 bases and V 5 bases, and 18 bases lay outside the gene matches. CDR3 length: 17 residues. These data originate in a study of cytomegalovirus exposure and HLA in healthy donors. With 60 Vbeta and 13 Jbeta primers, the PCR was carried out. Data came from immunoSEQ multiplex PCR; TCRdb stores just in-frame clones and leaves some out. The table lists over 150,000 clones, about 81% of them singletons. This clonotype was sampled from a woman aged 45-59 years in good health and CMV-seropositive. Sequenced sample: PBMCs. The chain carries TRBV7-9 and TRBJ2-1, with TRBD2 matching 8 bases. The CDR3: CASSNDRILSGRGEQFF. Here the CDR3 DNA reads TGTGCCAGCAGCAACGACAGGATCTTGAGCGGGAGAGGTGAGCAGTTCTTC.